The text below deals with one TCR beta chain. Its antigen is unknown. Other DNA sequences from this sample encode an identical CDR3 as well. These data belong to a study of shared clonotypes between healthy human individuals. In the study overall: CD4 naive and CD4 memory each took three plates per donor, while CD8 naive took two and CD8 memory one. General study results and limits: Larger estimated richness was generally seen in naive subsets than in memory subsets. Of the naive CD4 clonotypes, roughly 5% were shared across several donors.

Per the original methods: Junction-only immunoSEQ sequences carried no quality scores, so filtering differed. Assay used: immunoSEQ multiplex PCR; TCRdb lists only in-frame clones, some missing. That table supplies the V and J calls and clone size; D and trimming were determined from the DNA. The sample lists 2,500,000 or so clones; less than 95% were seen once. Germline V lookup: CDR1 MDHEN, CDR2 SYDVKM. Deletions cut 7 bases from V and 4 bases from J, with 14 bases between. This CDR3 has 14 residues. The sequence derives from a young man in good health. Some clones in this sample may be carry-over from other donors' samples. V and J are TRBV28 and TRBJ1-5, with D possibly TRBD1 on 5 matching bases. The sample taken for sequencing was naive CD4+ T cells from PBMCs. Subset of the sample: CD45RA+ positively selected. The CDR3 reads CASTPPGGNQPQHF. CDR3 DNA: TGTGCCAGCACCCCCCCCGGGGGTAATCAGCCCCAGCATTTT. Supplemented by reference TRBV28 and TRBJ1-5, the full variable domain reads DVKVTQSSRYLVKRTGEKVFLECVQDMDHENMFWYRQDPGLGLRLIYFSYDVKMKEKGDIPEGYSVSREKKERFSLILESASTNQTSMYLCASTPPGGNQPQHFGDGTRLSIL.